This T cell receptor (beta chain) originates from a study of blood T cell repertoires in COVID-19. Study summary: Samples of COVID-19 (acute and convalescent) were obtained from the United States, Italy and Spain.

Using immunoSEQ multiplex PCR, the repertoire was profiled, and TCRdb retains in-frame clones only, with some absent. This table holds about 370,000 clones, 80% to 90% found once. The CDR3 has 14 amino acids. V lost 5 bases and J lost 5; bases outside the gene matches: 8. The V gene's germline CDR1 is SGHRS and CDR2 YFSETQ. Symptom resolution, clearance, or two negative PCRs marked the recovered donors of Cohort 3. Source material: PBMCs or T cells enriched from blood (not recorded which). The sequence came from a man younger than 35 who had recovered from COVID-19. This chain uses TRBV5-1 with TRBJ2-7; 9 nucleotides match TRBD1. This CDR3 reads CASRVGTGFNEQYF. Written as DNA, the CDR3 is TGCGCCAGCAGGGTCGGGACAGGGTTCAACGAGCAGTACTTC.